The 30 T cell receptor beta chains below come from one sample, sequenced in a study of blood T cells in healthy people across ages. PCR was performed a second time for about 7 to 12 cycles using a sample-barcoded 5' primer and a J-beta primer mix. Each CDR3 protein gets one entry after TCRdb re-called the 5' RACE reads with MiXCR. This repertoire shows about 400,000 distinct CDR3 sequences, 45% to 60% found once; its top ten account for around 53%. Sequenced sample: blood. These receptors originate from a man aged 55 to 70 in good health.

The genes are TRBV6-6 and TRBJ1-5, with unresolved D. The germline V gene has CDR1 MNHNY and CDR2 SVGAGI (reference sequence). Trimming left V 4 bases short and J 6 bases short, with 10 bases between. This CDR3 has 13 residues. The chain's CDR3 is CASSFGSRQPQHF. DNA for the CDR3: TGTGCCAGCAGTTTTGGGAGTCGTCAGCCCCAGCATTTT.

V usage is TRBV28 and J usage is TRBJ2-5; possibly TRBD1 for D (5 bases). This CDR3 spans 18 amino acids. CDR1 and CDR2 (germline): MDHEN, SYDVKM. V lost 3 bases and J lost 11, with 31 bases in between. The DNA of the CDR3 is TGTGCCAGCAGTTTCAGGACCGGTAGGCGGACAAGCACCTACGGGCAGTACTTC. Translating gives CASSFRTGRRTSTYGQYF. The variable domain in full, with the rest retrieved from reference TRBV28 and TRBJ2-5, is DVKVTQSSRYLVKRTGEKVFLECVQDMDHENMFWYRQDPGLGLRLIYFSYDVKMKEKGDIPEGYSVSREKKERFSLILESASTNQTSMYLCASSFRTGRRTSTYGQYFGPGTRLLVL.

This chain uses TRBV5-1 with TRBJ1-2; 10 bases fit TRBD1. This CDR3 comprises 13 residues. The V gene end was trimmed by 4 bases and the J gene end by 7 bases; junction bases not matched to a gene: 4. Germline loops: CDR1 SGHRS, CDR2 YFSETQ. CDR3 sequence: CASSQGQGSGYTF. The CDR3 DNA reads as TGCGCCAGCAGCCAGGGACAGGGGAGTGGCTACACCTTC. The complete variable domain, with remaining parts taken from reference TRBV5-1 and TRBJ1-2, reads KAGVTQTPRYLIKTRGQQVTLSCSPISGHRSVSWYQQTPGQGLQFLFEYFSETQRNKGNFPGRFSGRQFSNSRSEMNVSTLELGDSALYLCASSQGQGSGYTFGSGTRLTVV.

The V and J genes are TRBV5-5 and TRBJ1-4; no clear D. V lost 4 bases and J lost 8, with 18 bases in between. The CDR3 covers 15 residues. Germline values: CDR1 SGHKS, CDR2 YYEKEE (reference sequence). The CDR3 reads CASSDESKGREKLFF. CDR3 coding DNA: TGTGCCAGCAGCGACGAGTCCAAAGGAAGGGAAAAACTGTTTTTT.

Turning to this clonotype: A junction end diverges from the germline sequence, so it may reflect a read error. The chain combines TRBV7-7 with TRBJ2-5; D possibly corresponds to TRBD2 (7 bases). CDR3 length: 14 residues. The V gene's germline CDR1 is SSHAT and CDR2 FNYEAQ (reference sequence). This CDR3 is CASSLGGAVETQYF. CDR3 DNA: TGTGCTAGCAGCTTAGGGGGGGCCGTTGAGACCCAGTACTTC.

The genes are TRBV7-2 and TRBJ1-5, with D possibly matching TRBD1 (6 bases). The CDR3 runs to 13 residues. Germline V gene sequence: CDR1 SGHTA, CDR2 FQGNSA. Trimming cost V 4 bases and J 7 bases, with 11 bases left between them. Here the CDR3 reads CASSSQGRQPQHF. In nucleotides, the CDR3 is TGTGCCAGCAGCTCACAGGGACGGCAGCCCCAGCATTTT. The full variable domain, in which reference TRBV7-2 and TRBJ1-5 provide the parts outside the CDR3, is GAGVSQSPSNKVTEKGKDVELRCDPISGHTALYWYRQSLGQGLEFLIYFQGNSAPDKSGLPSDRFSAERTGGSVSTLTIQRTQQEDSAVYLCASSSQGRQPQHFGDGTRLSIL.

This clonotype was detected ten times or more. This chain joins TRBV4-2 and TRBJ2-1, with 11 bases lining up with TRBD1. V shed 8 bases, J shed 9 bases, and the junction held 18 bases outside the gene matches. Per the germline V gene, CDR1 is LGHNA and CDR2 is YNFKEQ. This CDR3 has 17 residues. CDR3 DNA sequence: TGTGCCAGCGCACCTACAGCTGGGACAGGGGGTCGAGGTGAGCAGTTCTTC. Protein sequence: CASAPTAGTGGRGEQFF.

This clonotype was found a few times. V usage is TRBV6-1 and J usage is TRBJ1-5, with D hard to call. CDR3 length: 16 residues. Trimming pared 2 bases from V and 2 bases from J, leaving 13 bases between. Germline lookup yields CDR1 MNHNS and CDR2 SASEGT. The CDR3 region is CASSEPGVLGNQPQHF. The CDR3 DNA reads TGTGCCAGCAGTGAACCCGGGGTTCTCGGCAATCAGCCCCAGCATTTT.

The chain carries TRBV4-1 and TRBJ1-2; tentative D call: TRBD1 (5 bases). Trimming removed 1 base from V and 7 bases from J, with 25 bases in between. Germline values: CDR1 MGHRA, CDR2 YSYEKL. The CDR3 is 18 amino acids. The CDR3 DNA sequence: TGCGCCAGCAGCCAAGCACCGGGACCGAGATCCGAAAGGCTTGGCTACACCTTC. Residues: CASSQAPGPRSERLGYTF.

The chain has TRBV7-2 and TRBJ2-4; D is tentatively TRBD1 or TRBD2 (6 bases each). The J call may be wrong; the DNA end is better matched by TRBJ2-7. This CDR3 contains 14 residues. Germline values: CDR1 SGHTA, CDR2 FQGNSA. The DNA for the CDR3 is TGTGCCAGCAGCCTCCAAGGGGGGACCTACGAGCAGTACTTC. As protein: CASSLQGGTYEQYF.

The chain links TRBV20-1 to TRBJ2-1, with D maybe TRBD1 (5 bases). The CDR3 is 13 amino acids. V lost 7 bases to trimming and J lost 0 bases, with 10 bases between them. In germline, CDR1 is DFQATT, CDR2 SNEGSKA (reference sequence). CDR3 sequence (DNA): TGCAGTGGGGGCAGGGCCTCCTACAATGAGCAGTTCTTC. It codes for CSGGRASYNEQFF.

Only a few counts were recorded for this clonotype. The CDR3 DNA reads as TGTGCCAGCAGTCTTACCGGGACAGGGGGCTATGGCTACACCTTC. This codes for CASSLTGTGGYGYTF. V is TRBV12-3 or TRBV12-4 and J is TRBJ1-2, with 11 bases aligning to TRBD1. V shed 5 bases, J shed 4 bases, and the junction held 6 bases outside the gene matches. This CDR3 contains 15 residues.

CDR3 in amino acids: CSARPRRGSNYNEQFF. DNA of the CDR3: TGCAGTGCTAGACCCAGGAGGGGGTCCAACTACAATGAGCAGTTCTTC. V and J are TRBV20-1 and TRBJ2-1, with D tentatively TRBD1 or TRBD2 (6 bases each). This CDR3 is 16 amino acids long. The V gene's germline CDR1 is DFQATT and CDR2 SNEGSKA (reference sequence). V dropped 2 bases and J dropped 3 bases, with 17 bases sitting between them.

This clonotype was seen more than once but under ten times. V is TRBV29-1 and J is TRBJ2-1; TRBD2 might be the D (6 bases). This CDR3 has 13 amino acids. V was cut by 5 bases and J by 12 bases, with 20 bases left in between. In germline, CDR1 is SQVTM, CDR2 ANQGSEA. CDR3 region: CSVMREALHGQFF. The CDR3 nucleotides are TGCAGCGTTATGAGGGAGGCTCTACACGGGCAGTTCTTC.

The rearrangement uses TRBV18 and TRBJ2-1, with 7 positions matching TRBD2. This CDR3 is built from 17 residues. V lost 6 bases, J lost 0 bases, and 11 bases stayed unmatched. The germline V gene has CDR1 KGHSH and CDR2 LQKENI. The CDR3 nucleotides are TGTGCCAGCTCCCCCGGGCCGAGCGGGGTCTCCTACAATGAGCAGTTCTTC. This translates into CASSPGPSGVSYNEQFF.

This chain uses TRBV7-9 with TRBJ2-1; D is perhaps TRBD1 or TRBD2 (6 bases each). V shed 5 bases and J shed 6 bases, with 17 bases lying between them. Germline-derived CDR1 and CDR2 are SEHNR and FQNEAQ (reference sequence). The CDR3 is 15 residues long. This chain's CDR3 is CASSAGTRLGNEQFF. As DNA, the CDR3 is TGTGCCAGCAGCGCCGGGACAAGACTAGGCAATGAGCAGTTCTTC. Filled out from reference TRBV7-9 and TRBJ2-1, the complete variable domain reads DTGVSQNPRHKITKRGQNVTFRCDPISEHNRLYWYRQTLGQGPEFLTYFQNEAQLEKSRLLSDRFSAERPKGSFSTLEIQRTEQGDSAMYLCASSAGTRLGNEQFFGPGTRLTVL.

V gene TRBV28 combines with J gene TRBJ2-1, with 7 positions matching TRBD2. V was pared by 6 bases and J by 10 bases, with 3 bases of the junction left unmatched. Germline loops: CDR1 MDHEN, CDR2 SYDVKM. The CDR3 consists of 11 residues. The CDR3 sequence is CASSFGGEQFF. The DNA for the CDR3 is TGTGCCAGCAGCTTCGGGGGGGAGCAGTTCTTC.

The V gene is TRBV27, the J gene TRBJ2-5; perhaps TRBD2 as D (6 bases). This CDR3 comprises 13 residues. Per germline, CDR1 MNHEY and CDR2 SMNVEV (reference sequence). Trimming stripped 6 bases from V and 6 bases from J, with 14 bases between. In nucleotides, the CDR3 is TGTGCCAGCAGGTCCGATGCGGGAAAGACCCAGTACTTC. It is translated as CASRSDAGKTQYF.

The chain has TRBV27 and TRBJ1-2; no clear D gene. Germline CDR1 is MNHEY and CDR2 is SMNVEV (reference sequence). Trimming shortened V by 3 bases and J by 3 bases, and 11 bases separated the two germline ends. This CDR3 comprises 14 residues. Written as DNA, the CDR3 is TGTGCCAGCAGTTTCAGAGCTACTTACTATGGCTACACCTTC. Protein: CASSFRATYYGYTF.

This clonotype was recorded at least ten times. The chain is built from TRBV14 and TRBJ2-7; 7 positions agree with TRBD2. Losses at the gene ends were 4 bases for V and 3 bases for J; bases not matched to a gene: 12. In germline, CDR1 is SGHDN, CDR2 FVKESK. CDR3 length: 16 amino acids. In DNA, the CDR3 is TGTGCCAGCAGCCCCATTGCTTCTGCGGGAGTCTACGAGCAGTACTTC. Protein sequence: CASSPIASAGVYEQYF.

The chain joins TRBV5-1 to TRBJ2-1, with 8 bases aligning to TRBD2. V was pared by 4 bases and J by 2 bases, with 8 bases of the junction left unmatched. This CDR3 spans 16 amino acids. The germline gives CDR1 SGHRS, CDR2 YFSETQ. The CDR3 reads CASSTTSGPAYNEQFF. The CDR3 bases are TGCGCCAGCAGCACCACTAGCGGACCCGCCTACAATGAGCAGTTCTTC.

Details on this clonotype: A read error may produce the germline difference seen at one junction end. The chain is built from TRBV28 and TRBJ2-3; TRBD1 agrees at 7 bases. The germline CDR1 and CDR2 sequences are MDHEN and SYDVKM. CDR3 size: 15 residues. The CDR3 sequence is CAGRTNRGWTDTQYF. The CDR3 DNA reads TGTGCCGGCAGAACCAACAGGGGATGGACAGATACGCAGTATTTT.

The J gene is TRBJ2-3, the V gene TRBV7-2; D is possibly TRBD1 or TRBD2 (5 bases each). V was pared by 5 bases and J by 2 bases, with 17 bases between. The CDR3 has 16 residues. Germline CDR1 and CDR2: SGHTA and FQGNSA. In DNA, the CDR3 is TGTGCCAGCAGCCCCCCGGGACGGAGTGCCACAGATACGCAGTATTTT. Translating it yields CASSPPGRSATDTQYF. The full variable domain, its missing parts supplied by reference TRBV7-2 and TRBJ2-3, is GAGVSQSPSNKVTEKGKDVELRCDPISGHTALYWYRQSLGQGLEFLIYFQGNSAPDKSGLPSDRFSAERTGGSVSTLTIQRTQQEDSAVYLCASSPPGRSATDTQYFGPGTRLTVL.

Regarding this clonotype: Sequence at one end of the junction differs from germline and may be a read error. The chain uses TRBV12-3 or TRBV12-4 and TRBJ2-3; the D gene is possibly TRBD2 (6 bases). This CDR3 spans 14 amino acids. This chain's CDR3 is CASSFGGSTDTRYF. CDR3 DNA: TGTGCCAGCAGTTTCGGGGGAAGCACAGATACGCGGTATTTT.

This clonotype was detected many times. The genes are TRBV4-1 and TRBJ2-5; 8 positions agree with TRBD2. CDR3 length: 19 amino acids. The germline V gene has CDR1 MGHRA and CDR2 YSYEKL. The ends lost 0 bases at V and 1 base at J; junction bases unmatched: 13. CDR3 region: CASSQEEWSGGGPQETQYF. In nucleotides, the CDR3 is TGCGCCAGCAGCCAAGAGGAATGGAGTGGCGGGGGGCCCCAAGAGACCCAGTACTTC.

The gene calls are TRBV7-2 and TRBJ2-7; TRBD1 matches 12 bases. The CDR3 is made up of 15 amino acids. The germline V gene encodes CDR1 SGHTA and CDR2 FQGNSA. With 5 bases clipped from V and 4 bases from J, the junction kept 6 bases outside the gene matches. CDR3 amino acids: CASSAGTGGGYEQYF. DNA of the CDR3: TGTGCCAGCAGCGCCGGGACAGGGGGCGGGTACGAGCAGTACTTC.

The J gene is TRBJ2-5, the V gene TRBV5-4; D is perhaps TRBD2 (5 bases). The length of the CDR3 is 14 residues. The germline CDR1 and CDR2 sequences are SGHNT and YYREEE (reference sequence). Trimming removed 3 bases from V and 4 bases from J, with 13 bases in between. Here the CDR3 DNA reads TGTGCCAGCAGCTCCGGGGTGGGAAGAGAGACCCAGTACTTC. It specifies CASSSGVGRETQYF.

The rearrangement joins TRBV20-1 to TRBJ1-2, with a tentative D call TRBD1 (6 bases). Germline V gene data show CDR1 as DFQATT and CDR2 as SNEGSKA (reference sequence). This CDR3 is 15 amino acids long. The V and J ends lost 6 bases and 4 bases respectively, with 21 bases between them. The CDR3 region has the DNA TGCAGTGCCCGAGGGGGAACTACTACTAGCTATGGCTACACCTTC. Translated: CSARGGTTTSYGYTF.

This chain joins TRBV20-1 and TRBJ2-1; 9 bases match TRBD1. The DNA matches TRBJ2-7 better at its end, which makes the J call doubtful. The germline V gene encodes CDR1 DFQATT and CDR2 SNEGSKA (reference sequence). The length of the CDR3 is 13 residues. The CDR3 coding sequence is TGCAGTGCTGGGACAGGGACCTACAATGAGCAGTACTTC. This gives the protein CSAGTGTYNEQYF.

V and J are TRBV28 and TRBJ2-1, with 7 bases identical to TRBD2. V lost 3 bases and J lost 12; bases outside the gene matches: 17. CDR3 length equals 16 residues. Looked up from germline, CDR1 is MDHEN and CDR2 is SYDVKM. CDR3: CASSFPTITSAEAQFF. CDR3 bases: TGTGCCAGCAGTTTCCCCACCATTACTAGCGCGGAAGCGCAGTTCTTC. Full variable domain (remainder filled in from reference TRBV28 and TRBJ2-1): DVKVTQSSRYLVKRTGEKVFLECVQDMDHENMFWYRQDPGLGLRLIYFSYDVKMKEKGDIPEGYSVSREKKERFSLILESASTNQTSMYLCASSFPTITSAEAQFFGPGTRLTVL.